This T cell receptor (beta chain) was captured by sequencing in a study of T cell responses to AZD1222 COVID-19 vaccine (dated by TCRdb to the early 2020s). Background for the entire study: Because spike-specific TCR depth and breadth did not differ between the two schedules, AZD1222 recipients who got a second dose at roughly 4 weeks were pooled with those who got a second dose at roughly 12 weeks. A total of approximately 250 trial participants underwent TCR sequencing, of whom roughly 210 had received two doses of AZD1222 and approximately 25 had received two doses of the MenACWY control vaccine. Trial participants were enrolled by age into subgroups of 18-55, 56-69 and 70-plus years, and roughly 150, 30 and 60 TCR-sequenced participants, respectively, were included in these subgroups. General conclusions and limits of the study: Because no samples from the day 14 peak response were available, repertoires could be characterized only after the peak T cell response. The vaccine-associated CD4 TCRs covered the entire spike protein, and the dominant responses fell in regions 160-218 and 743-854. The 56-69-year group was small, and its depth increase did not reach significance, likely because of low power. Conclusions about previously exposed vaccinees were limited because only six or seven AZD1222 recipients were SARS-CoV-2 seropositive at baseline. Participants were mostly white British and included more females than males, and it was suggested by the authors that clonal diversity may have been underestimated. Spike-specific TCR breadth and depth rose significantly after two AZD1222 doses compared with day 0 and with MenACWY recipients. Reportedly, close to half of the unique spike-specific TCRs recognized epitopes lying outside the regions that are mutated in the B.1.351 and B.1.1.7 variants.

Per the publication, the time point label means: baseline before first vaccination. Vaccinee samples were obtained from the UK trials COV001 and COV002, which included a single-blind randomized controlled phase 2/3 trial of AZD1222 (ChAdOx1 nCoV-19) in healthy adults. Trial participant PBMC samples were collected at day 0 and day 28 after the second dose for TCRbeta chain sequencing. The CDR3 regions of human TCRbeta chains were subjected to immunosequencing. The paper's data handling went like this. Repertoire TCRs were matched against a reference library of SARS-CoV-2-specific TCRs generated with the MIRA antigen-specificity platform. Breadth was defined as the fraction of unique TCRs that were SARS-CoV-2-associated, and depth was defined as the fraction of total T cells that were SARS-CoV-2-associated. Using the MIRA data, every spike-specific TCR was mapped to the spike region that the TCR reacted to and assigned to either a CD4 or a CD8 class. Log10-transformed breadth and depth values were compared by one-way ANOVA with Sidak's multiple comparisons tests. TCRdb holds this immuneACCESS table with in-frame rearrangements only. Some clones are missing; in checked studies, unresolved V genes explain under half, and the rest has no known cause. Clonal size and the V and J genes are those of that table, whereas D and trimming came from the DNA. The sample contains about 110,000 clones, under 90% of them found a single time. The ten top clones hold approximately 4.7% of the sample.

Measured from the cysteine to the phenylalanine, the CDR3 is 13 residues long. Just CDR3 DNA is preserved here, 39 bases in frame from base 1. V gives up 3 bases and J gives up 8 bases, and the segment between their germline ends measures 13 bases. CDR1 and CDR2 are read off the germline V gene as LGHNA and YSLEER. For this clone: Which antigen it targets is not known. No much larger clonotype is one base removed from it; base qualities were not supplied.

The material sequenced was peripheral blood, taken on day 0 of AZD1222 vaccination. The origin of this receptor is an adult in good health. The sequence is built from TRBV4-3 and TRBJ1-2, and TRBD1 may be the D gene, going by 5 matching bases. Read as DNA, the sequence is TGCGCCAGCAGCCAGGGGCGGCTCGGAGGCTACACCTTC. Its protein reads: CASSQGRLGGYTF.